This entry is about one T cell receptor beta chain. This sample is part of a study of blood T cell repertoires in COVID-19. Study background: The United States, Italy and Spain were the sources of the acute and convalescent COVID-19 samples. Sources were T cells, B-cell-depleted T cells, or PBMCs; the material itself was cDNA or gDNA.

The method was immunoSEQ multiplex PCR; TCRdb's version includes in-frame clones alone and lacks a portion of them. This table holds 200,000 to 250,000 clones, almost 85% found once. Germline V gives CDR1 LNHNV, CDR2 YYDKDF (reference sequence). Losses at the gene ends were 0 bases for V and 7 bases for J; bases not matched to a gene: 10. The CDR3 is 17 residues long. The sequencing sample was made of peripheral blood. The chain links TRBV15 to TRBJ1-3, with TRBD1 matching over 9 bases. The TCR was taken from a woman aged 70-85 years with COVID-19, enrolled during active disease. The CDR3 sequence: CATSRDLAGTGINTIYF. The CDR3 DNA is TGTGCCACCAGCAGAGATTTAGCCGGGACAGGGATCAACACCATATATTTT.